The 3 T cell receptor beta chains listed next were all sequenced from one sample in a study of monozygotic twins with inflammatory bowel disease. TCRdb re-called the 5' RACE reads; every CDR3 protein appears as one record, without DNA. The sample includes 110,000 to 150,000 distinct CDR3 sequences. The material sequenced was blood. The receptor source for this set is a human donor with ulcerative colitis or Crohn's disease, or a healthy co-twin of an affected twin (not recorded which).

The chain couples TRBV30 to TRBJ1-2. Germline assignment: CDR1 GTSNPN and CDR2 SVGIG (reference sequence). The CDR3 is 13 amino acids. CDR3 sequence: CACEFAGQHGYTF.

The rearrangement uses TRBV9 and TRBJ2-7; TCRdb names TRBD1, which stays unverified in the absence of DNA. Germline CDR1 is SGDLS and CDR2 is YYNGEE. This CDR3 region has 14 residues. CDR3 protein: CASSVAGHGYEQYF. Full variable domain (outside the CDR3, taken from reference TRBV9 and TRBJ2-7): DSGVTQTPKHLITATGQRVTLRCSPRSGDLSVYWYQQSLDQGLQFLIQYYNGEERAKGNILERFSAQQFPDLHSELNLSSLELGDSALYFCASSVAGHGYEQYFGPGTRLTVT.

The chain employs TRBV13 and TRBJ2-1; TCRdb's D call, TRBD2, is unchecked because there is no DNA. CDR1 and CDR2 (germline): PRHDT, FYEKMQ (reference sequence). This CDR3 has 22 residues. The chain's CDR3 is CASSPSPLQGLAGGSSYNEQFF.